The next 12 T cell receptor beta chains were all read from a single sample in a study of blood T cell repertoires in COVID-19. Assay used: immunoSEQ multiplex PCR; TCRdb lists only in-frame clones, some missing. The table has 200,000 to 300,000 clones, less than 90% seen once. The specimen was peripheral blood. These receptors originate from a man in his 60s with acute or convalescent COVID-19.

The V and J genes are TRBV7-3 and TRBJ2-5; a possible D gene is TRBD1 (5 bases). There are 17 residues in the CDR3. V lost 4 bases and J 2 bases, leaving 20 bases between the germline ends. The germline V gene has CDR1 SGHTA and CDR2 FQGTGA. The CDR3 region has the DNA TGTGCCAGCAGCTCCTCCGCGATCGCAGGGAAACAAGAGACCCAGTACTTC. It specifies CASSSSAIAGKQETQYF.

The J gene is TRBJ2-5, the V gene TRBV11-3; D remains ambiguous. The V end was cut by 2 bases, the J end by 2 bases, with 9 bases between. Germline CDR1 is SGHNT and CDR2 is YENEEA. The CDR3 consists of 14 residues. CDR3 nucleotides: TGTGCCAGCAGCTTAAGGCAGGATCAAGAGACCCAGTACTTC. This translates into CASSLRQDQETQYF.

The V call is TRBV5-4, the J call TRBJ2-7; no firm D call. The CDR3 contains 13 residues. Trimming left V 4 bases short and J 6 bases short, with 14 bases between. The V gene's germline CDR1 is SGHNT and CDR2 YYREEE (reference sequence). As DNA, the CDR3 is TGTGCCAGCAGCCACCCCGTGGAGAGCGAGCAGTACTTC. Translation: CASSHPVESEQYF. Complete variable domain (other parts from reference TRBV5-4 and TRBJ2-7): ETGVTQSPTHLIKTRGQQVTLRCSSQSGHNTVSWYQQALGQGPQFIFQYYREEENGRGNFPPRFSGLQFPNYSSELNVNALELDDSALYLCASSHPVESEQYFGPGTRLTVT.

The chain links TRBV13 to TRBJ1-2; no clear D. Trimming pared 4 bases from V and 7 bases from J, leaving 10 bases between. The CDR3 covers 12 residues. Looked up from germline, CDR1 is PRHDT and CDR2 is FYEKMQ (reference sequence). This chain's CDR3 is CASSWGVGGYTF. CDR3 bases: TGTGCCAGCAGCTGGGGAGTTGGTGGCTACACCTTC.

This clone came up once. This chain uses TRBV7-2 with TRBJ2-1; 8 positions match TRBD2. Germline lookup yields CDR1 SGHTA and CDR2 FQGNSA. The CDR3 has 17 amino acids. Trimming cost V 0 bases and J 7 bases; bases outside gene matches: 11. CDR3 coding DNA: TGTGCCAGCAGCTTAGCTAGCCCGGCGGGAGGTCAGAATGAGCAGTTCTTC. As protein: CASSLASPAGGQNEQFF.

The chain combines TRBV5-6 with TRBJ1-1; D not resolved. V lost 0 bases and J 5 bases, leaving 11 bases between the germline ends. The CDR3 runs 14 residues. Germline V lookup: CDR1 SGHDT, CDR2 YYEEEE. CDR3 nucleotide sequence: TGTGCCAGCAGCTTGGGGCAGTTTGCTACTGAAGCTTTCTTT. Residues: CASSLGQFATEAFF.

This clone was picked up a small number of times. This sequence joins TRBV12-3 or TRBV12-4 and TRBJ1-3; D remains ambiguous. The CDR3 is made up of 12 amino acids. The V and J ends lost 3 bases and 8 bases respectively, with 8 bases between them. CDR3 DNA sequence: TGTGCCAGCAGTTTCAACGCAGACACCATATATTTT. Protein: CASSFNADTIYF.

V gene TRBV27 combines with J gene TRBJ1-1; 8 bases map to TRBD1. Germline CDR1 is MNHEY and CDR2 is SMNVEV (reference sequence). The length of the CDR3 is 16 residues. Trimming at V came to 5 bases and at J to 2 bases, leaving 10 bases not matched to a gene. The CDR3 protein is CASSPRLAGGNTEAFF. CDR3 in DNA: TGTGCCAGCAGTCCCCGATTGGCAGGGGGCAACACTGAAGCTTTCTTT.

This chain links TRBV28 with TRBJ2-1; TRBD2 might be the D (5 bases). Trimming stripped 3 bases from V and 8 bases from J, with 17 bases between. The CDR3 runs 15 residues. Germline V CDR1 and CDR2: MDHEN, SYDVKM. The CDR3 loop reads CASSFELGRVDEQFF. The CDR3 DNA reads TGTGCCAGCAGTTTTGAACTAGGCCGGGTAGATGAGCAGTTCTTC. Supplemented by reference TRBV28 and TRBJ2-1, the full variable domain reads DVKVTQSSRYLVKRTGEKVFLECVQDMDHENMFWYRQDPGLGLRLIYFSYDVKMKEKGDIPEGYSVSREKKERFSLILESASTNQTSMYLCASSFELGRVDEQFFGPGTRLTVL.

The rearrangement joins TRBV9 to TRBJ2-1; 14 positions match TRBD2. The V and J ends lost 2 bases and 9 bases, in that order; junction bases with no gene match: 4. Germline V CDR1 and CDR2: SGDLS, YYNGEE. The CDR3 contains 15 residues. CDR3 nucleotide sequence: TGTGCCAGCAGCGTGACTAGCGGGAGGGCCGGTGAGCAGTTCTTC. Its protein product is CASSVTSGRAGEQFF.

This rearrangement joins TRBV29-1 to TRBJ2-1; a possible D gene is TRBD2 (6 bases). With 2 bases removed from V and 3 bases from J, the gap between germline ends came to 11 bases. Germline V lookup: CDR1 SQVTM, CDR2 ANQGSEA. The CDR3 sequence is 14 residues long. The DNA for the CDR3 is TGCAGCGTTGAACCGGGACTGATCTACAATGAGCAGTTCTTC. Translating it yields CSVEPGLIYNEQFF.

The chain uses TRBV7-2 and TRBJ1-5; D ambiguous. This CDR3 has 15 amino acids. From germline, CDR1 is SGHTA and CDR2 FQGNSA. V gave up 1 base and J gave up 0 bases, with 7 bases separating them. CDR3 DNA: TGTGCCAGCAGCTTAGTCAGTTTTAGCAATCAGCCCCAGCATTTT. It specifies CASSLVSFSNQPQHF. The entire variable domain, with the rest obtained from reference TRBV7-2 and TRBJ1-5, is as follows: GAGVSQSPSNKVTEKGKDVELRCDPISGHTALYWYRQSLGQGLEFLIYFQGNSAPDKSGLPSDRFSAERTGGSVSTLTIQRTQQEDSAVYLCASSLVSFSNQPQHFGDGTRLSIL.